This T cell receptor beta chain appears in the sequencing data of a study of identical twins. The CDR3 has 16 residues. The V gene's germline CDR1 is KGHDR and CDR2 SFDVKD. V lost 1 base to trimming and J lost 5 bases; unmatched junction nucleotides: 6. Each cDNA held unique molecular identifiers, and template switching gave it a universal primer site. TCRdb processed the 5' RACE reads anew with MiXCR; each CDR3 protein has one entry. The sample lists approximately 530,000 distinct CDR3 sequences; about 20% were seen once. Regarding the study as a whole: Out-of-frame alpha sequences common to twins exhibited an excess of low generation probability. One should note that invariant MAIT and iNKT cells could partly confound zero-insertion analyses. For cord blood, abundant beta clonotypes had fewer insertions, unlike memory repertoires, which showed none.

Concerning this clonotype: Its specificity is not known.

The same specimen was also included in a second study, on yellow fever vaccine responses in identical twins.

The source of this sequence is a woman aged 18-29 years in good health. Sequencing was carried out using CD4+ T cells sorted from blood. The chain has TRBV24-1 and TRBJ2-1; TRBD1 matches at 8 bases. CDR3 region: CATSDFGRGHNNEQFF. For the CDR3, the DNA is TGTGCCACCAGTGATTTCGGCAGGGGGCACAACAATGAGCAGTTCTTC.